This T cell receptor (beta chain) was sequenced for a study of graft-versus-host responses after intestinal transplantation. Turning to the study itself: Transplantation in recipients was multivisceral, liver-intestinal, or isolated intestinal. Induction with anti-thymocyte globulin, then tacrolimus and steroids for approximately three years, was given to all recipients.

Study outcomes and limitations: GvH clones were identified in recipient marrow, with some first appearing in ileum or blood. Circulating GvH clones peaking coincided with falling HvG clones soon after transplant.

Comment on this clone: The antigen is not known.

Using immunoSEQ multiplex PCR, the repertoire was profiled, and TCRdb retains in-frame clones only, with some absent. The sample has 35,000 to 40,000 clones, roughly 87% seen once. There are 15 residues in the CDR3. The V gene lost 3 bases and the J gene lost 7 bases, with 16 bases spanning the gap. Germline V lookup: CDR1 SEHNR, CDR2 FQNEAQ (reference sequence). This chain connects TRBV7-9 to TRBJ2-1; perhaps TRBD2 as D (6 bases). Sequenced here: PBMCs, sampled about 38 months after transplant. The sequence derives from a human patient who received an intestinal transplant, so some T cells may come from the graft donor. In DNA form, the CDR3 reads TGTGCCAGCAGCTTTCGAGGAGGGGAGTTTAATGAGCAGTTCTTC. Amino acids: CASSFRGGEFNEQFF.